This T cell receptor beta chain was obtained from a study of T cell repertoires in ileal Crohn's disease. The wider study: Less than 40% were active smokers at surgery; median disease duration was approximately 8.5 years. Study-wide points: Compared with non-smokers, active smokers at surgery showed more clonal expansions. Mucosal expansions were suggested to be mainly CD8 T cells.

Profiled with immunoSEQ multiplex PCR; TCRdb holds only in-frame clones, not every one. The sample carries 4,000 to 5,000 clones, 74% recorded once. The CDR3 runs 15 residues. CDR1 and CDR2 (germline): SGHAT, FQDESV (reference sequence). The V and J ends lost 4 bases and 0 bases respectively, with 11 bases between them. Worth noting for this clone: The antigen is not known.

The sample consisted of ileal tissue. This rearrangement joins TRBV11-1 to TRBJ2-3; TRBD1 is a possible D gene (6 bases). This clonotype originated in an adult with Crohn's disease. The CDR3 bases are TGTGCCAGCAGCTCCTACAGGGTTAGCACAGATACGCAGTATTTT. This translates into CASSSYRVSTDTQYF.